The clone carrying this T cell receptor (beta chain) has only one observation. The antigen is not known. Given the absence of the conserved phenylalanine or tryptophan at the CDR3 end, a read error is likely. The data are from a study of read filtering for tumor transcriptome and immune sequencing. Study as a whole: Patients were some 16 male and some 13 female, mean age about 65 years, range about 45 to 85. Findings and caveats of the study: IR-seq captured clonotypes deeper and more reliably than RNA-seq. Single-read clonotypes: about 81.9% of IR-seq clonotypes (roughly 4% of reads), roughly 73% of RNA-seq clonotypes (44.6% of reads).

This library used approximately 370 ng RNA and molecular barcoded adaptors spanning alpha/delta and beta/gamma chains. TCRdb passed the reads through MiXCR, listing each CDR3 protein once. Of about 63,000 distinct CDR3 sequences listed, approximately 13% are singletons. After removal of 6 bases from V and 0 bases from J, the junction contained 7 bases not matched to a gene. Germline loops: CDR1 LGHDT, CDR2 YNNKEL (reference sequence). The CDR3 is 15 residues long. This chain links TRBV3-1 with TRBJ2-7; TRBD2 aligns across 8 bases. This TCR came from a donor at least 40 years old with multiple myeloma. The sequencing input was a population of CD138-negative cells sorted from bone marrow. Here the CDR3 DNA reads TGTGCCAGCAGGGATAGCGGGACTAGCTCCTACGAGCAGTACTCC. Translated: CASRDSGTSSYEQYS.